This T cell receptor beta chain stems from a study of PD-1 blockade in mismatch repair-deficient tumors. Here immunoSEQ multiplex PCR was the method, and the copy in TCRdb shows in-frame clones only, minus some. The sample consists of around 100,000 clones, roughly 80% of them appearing once. This clone appeared a few times. Looked up from germline, CDR1 is SEHNR and CDR2 is FQNEAQ (reference sequence). This CDR3 comprises 11 residues. Trimming stripped 5 bases from V and 4 bases from J, with 5 bases between. The chain joins TRBV7-9 to TRBJ2-5; D gene uncertain. The sequence was collected from an adult with mismatch repair-deficient cancer. The sample here was peripheral blood, taken 60 weeks after starting pembrolizumab. The CDR3 protein is CASSHLETQYF. CDR3 nucleotides: TGTGCCAGCAGCCATCTAGAGACCCAGTACTTC.